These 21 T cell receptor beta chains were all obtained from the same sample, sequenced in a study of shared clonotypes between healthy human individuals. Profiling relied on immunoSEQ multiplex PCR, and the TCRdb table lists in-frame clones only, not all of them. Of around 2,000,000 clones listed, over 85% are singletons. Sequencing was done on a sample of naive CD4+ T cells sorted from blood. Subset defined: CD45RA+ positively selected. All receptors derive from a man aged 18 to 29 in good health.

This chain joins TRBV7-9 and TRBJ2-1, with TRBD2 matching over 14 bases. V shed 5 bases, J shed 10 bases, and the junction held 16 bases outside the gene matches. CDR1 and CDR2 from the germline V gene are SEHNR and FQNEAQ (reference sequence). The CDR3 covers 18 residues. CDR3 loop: CASSTGTSGRLLAGEQFF. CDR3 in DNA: TGTGCCAGCAGCACCGGGACTAGCGGGAGACTTTTAGCTGGGGAGCAGTTCTTC.

The CDR3 region has the DNA TGCGCCAGCAGCCAGACACCGGGGACCTACGAGCAGTACTTC. Its translation is CASSQTPGTYEQYF. J is TRBJ2-7 and V is TRBV5-1; the D gene is possibly TRBD2 (5 bases). Trimming removed 4 bases at V and 2 bases at J, with 13 bases between. The CDR3 contains 14 residues. Germline V gives CDR1 SGHRS, CDR2 YFSETQ.

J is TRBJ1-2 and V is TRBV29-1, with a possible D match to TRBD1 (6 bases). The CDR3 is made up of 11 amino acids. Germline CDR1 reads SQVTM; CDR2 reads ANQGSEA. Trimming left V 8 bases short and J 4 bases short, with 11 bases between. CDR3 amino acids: CSSGTPYGYTF. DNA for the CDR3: TGCAGCTCCGGGACACCCTATGGCTACACCTTC.

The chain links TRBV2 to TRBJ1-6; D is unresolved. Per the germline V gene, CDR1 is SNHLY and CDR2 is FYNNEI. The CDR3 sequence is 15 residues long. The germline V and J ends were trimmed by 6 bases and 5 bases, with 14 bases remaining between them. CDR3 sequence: CASSALGINNSPLHF. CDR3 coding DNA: TGTGCCAGCAGCGCCCTGGGGATTAATAATTCACCCCTCCACTTT.

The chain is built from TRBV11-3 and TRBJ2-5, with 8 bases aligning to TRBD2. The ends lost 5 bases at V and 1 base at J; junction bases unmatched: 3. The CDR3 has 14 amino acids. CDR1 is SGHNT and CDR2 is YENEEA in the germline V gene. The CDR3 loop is CASSRGRSQETQYF. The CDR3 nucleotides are TGTGCCAGCAGCCGCGGGAGGAGCCAAGAGACCCAGTACTTC.

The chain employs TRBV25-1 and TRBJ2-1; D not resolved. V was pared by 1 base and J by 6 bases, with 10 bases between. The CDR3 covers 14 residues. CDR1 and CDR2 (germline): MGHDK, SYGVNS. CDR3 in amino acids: CASSEWELPNEQFF. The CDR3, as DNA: TGTGCCAGCAGTGAATGGGAACTCCCCAATGAGCAGTTCTTC.

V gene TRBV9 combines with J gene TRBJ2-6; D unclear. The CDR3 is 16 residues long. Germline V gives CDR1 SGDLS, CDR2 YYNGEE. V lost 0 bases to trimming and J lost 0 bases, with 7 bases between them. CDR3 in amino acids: CASSVEGNSGANVLTF. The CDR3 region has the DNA TGTGCCAGCAGCGTAGAGGGCAACTCTGGGGCCAACGTCCTGACTTTC. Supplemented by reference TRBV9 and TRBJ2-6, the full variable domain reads DSGVTQTPKHLITATGQRVTLRCSPRSGDLSVYWYQQSLDQGLQFLIQYYNGEERAKGNILERFSAQQFPDLHSELNLSSLELGDSALYFCASSVEGNSGANVLTFGAGSRLTVL.

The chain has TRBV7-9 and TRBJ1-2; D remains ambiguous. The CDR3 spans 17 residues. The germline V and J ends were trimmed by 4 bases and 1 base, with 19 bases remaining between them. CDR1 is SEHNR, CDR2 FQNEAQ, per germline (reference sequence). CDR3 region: CASSSRAGGGRNYGYTF. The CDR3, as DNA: TGTGCCAGCAGCTCCCGGGCGGGCGGCGGACGTAACTATGGCTACACCTTC.

CDR3 loop: CASSDMSPNPYEQYF. The CDR3 nucleotides are TGCGCCAGCAGTGATATGTCCCCTAACCCCTACGAGCAGTACTTC. This chain uses TRBV10-2 with TRBJ2-7; D is unclear. The length of the CDR3 is 15 residues. V lost 3 bases to trimming and J lost 2 bases, with 14 bases between them. Germline CDR1 is WSHSY and CDR2 is SAAADI.

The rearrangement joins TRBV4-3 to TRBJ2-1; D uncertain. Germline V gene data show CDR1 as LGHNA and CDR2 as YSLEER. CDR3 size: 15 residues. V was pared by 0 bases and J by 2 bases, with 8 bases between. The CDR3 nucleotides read TGCGCCAGCAGCCAAGATTTCGCGACCTACAATGAGCAGTTCTTC. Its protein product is CASSQDFATYNEQFF.

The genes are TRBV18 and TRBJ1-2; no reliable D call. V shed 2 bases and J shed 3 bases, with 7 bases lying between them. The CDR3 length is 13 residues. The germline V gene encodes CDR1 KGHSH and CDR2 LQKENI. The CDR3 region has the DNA TGTGCCAGCTCACCAGGTCCCGACTATGGCTACACCTTC. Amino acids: CASSPGPDYGYTF.

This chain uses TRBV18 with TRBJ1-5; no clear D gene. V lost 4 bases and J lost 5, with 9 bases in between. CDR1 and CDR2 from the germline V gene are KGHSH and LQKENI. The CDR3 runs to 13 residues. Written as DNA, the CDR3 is TGTGCCAGCTCACGCGGTATGGATCAGCCCCAGCATTTT. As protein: CASSRGMDQPQHF.

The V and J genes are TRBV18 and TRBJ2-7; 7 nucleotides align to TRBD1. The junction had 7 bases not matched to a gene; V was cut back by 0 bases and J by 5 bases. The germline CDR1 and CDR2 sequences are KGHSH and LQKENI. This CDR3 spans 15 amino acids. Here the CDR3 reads CASSPPTGTLNEQYF. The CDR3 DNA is TGTGCCAGCTCACCACCGACAGGGACGTTGAACGAGCAGTACTTC.

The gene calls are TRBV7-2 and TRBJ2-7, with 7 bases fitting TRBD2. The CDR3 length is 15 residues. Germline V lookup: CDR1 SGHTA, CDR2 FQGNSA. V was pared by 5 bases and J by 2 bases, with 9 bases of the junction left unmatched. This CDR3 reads CASSRQGGSAYEQYF. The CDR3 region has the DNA TGTGCCAGCAGCAGGCAGGGCGGGAGTGCCTACGAGCAGTACTTC.

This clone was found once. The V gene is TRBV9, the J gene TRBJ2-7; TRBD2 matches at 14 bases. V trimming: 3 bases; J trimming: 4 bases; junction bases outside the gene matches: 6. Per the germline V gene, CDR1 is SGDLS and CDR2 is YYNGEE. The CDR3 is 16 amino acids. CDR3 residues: CASSEGTSGGSYEQYF. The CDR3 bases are TGTGCCAGCAGCGAGGGGACTAGCGGGGGATCGTACGAGCAGTACTTC. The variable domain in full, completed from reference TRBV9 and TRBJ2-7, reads DSGVTQTPKHLITATGQRVTLRCSPRSGDLSVYWYQQSLDQGLQFLIQYYNGEERAKGNILERFSAQQFPDLHSELNLSSLELGDSALYFCASSEGTSGGSYEQYFGPGTRLTVT.

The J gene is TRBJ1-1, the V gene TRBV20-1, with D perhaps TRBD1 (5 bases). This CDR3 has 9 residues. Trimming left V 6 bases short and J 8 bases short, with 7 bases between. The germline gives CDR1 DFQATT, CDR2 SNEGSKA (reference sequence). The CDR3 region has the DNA TGCAGTGCCAGGACAGAAGCTTTCTTT. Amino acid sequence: CSARTEAFF.

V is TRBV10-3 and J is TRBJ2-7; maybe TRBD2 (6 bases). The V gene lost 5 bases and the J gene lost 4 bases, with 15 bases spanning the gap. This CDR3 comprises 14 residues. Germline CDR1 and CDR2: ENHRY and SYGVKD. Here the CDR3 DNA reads TGTGCCATCAGTACCCCAGGGACTCAGTACGAGCAGTACTTC. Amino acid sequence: CAISTPGTQYEQYF.

The CDR3 DNA follows: TGTGCCAGCTCCAGGACAGGGCCGGATTCCTACGAGCAGTACTTC. It specifies CASSRTGPDSYEQYF. The chain uses TRBV6-1 and TRBJ2-7, with 8 bases aligning to TRBD1. Losses at the gene ends were 8 bases for V and 1 base for J; bases not matched to a gene: 10. Germline V gene lookup returns CDR1 MNHNS and CDR2 SASEGT. This CDR3 has 15 amino acids.

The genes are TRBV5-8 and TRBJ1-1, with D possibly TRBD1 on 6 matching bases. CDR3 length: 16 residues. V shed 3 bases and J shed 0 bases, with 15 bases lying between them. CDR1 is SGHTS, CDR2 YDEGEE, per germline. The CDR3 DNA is TGTGCCAGCAGCTGGTTGTCGGACAGAGTGAACACTGAAGCTTTCTTT. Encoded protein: CASSWLSDRVNTEAFF.

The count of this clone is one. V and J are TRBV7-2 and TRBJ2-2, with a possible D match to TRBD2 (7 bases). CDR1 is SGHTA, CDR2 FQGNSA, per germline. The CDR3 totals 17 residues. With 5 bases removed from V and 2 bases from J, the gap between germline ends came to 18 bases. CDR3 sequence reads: CASSPWRGLTNTGELFF. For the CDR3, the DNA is TGTGCCAGCAGCCCATGGCGGGGGCTTACAAACACCGGGGAGCTGTTTTTT.

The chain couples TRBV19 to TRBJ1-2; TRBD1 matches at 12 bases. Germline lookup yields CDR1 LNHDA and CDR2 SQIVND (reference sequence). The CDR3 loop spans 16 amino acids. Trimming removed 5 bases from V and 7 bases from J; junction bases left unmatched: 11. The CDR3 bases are TGTGCCAGTAGTGTCACTCCGGGACAGGGGGCAGGTGGCTACACCTTC. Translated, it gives CASSVTPGQGAGGYTF.